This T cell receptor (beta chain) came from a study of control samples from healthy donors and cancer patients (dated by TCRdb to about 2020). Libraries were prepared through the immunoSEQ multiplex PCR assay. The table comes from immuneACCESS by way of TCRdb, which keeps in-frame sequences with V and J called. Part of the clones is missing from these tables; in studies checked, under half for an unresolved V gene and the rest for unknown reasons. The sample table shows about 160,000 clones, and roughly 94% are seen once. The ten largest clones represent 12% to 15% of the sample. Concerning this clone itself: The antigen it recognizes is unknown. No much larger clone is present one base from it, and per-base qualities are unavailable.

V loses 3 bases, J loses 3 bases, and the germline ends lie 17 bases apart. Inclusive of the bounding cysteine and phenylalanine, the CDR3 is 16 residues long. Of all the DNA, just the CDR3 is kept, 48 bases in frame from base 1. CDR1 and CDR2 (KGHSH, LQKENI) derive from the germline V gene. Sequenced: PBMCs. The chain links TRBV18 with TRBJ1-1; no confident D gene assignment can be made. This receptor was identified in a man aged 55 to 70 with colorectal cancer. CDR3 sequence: CASSPGIRQLDTEAFF. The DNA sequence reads TGTGCCAGCTCACCGGGGATACGTCAACTAGACACTGAAGCTTTCTTT.